The next 12 T cell receptor beta chains were all read from a single sample in a study of T cell changes during pregnancy in multiple sclerosis (dated by TCRdb to about 2019). Libraries were built with the immunoSEQ multiplex PCR assay. TCRdb's version of the immuneACCESS table is confined to in-frame rearrangements and falls short of the full clone set. An unresolved V gene accounts for under half of the shortfall where checked; the remainder is of unknown origin. This sample lists around 15,000 clones; over 85% were detected once. Approximately 3% of the sample is held by the ten biggest clonotypes. The starting material was peripheral blood, obtained in the second trimester of pregnancy. These receptors came from a female donor in good health, enrolled as a control in a pregnancy study.

This chain links TRBV7-9 with TRBJ2-5; D remains unclear. V shed 1 base and J shed 3 bases, with 12 bases lying between them. This CDR3 has 15 amino acids. Germline loops: CDR1 SEHNR, CDR2 FQNEAQ (reference sequence). The CDR3 DNA follows: TGTGCCAGCAGCTTAGACTCCGGTGTAAAAGAGACCCAGTACTTC. Translating it yields CASSLDSGVKETQYF.

V is TRBV5-1 and J is TRBJ2-5; 10 nucleotides line up with TRBD2. CDR1 and CDR2 from the germline V gene are SGHRS and YFSETQ. J was trimmed by 5 bases and V by 0 bases; bases with no gene match: 7. The CDR3 has 16 amino acids. The CDR3 here is CASSLAGAGGLETQYF. The CDR3 nucleotides read TGCGCCAGCAGCTTGGCAGGAGCGGGGGGGCTGGAGACCCAGTACTTC.

The V call is TRBV2, the J call TRBJ2-7; 8 nucleotides align to TRBD1. The CDR3 totals 13 residues. The J segment lost 4 bases and the V segment lost 5 bases, leaving 4 bases of the junction unmatched. CDR1 and CDR2 from the germline V gene are SNHLY and FYNNEI. CDR3 in DNA: TGTGCCAGCAGTTTGGACAGGGATTACGAGCAGTACTTC. Residues: CASSLDRDYEQYF.

This clone was found a few times. In DNA, the CDR3 is TGTGCCAGCAGTTTCACCGGGACAGCCTCTGGAAACACCATATATTTT. This encodes CASSFTGTASGNTIYF. V gene TRBV28 combines with J gene TRBJ1-3; TRBD1 matches at 7 bases. The junction had 5 bases not matched to a gene; V was cut back by 3 bases and J by 0 bases. Germline CDR1 and CDR2: MDHEN and SYDVKM. The CDR3 covers 16 residues.

The genes are TRBV18 and TRBJ2-7; 10 positions agree with TRBD2. Germline CDR1 KGHSH, CDR2 LQKENI. The CDR3 has 18 amino acids. V was pared by 6 bases and J by 5 bases, with 19 bases of the junction left unmatched. CDR3 amino acids: CASSFETQAGGPKNEQYF. CDR3 sequence (DNA): TGTGCCAGCTCCTTTGAAACTCAAGCGGGAGGGCCGAAAAACGAGCAGTACTTC. The full variable domain, its missing parts supplied by reference TRBV18 and TRBJ2-7, is NAGVMQNPRHLVRRRGQEARLRCSPMKGHSHVYWYRQLPEEGLKFMVYLQKENIIDESGMPKERFSAEFPKEGPSILRIQQVVRGDSAAYFCASSFETQAGGPKNEQYFGPGTRLTVT.

This rearrangement joins TRBV9 to TRBJ2-3; D is perhaps TRBD1 (7 bases). Germline V lookup: CDR1 SGDLS, CDR2 YYNGEE. V lost 0 bases to trimming and J lost 0 bases, with 17 bases between them. The length of the CDR3 is 18 residues. The CDR3 protein is CASSVAGLEGASTDTQYF. Here the CDR3 DNA reads TGTGCCAGCAGCGTAGCGGGGTTGGAGGGGGCGAGCACAGATACGCAGTATTTT.

The chain recombines TRBV6-5 with TRBJ1-1, with TRBD1 as a possible D gene (6 bases). Trimming took 2 bases from V and 1 from J, leaving 11 bases between them. The CDR3 sequence is 15 residues long. Germline CDR1 MNHEY, CDR2 SVGAGI. The CDR3 spells CASSYAGQTNTEAFF. The CDR3 DNA follows: TGTGCCAGCAGTTACGCCGGACAGACGAACACTGAAGCTTTCTTT.

CDR3 sequence reads: CASSPGPSSSYNEQFF. The CDR3 bases are TGCGCCAGCTCCCCGGGTCCTAGCAGCTCCTACAATGAGCAGTTCTTC. The chain has TRBV5-1 and TRBJ2-1, with D possibly matching TRBD2 (5 bases). The CDR3 is made up of 16 amino acids. Per the germline V gene, CDR1 is SGHRS and CDR2 is YFSETQ. Trimming took 7 bases from V and 0 from J, leaving 17 bases between them.

The chain has TRBV4-1 and TRBJ2-7; TRBD1 matches at 8 bases. Trimming removed 3 bases from V and 3 bases from J; junction bases left unmatched: 10. This CDR3 is 16 amino acids long. Germline CDR1 and CDR2: MGHRA and YSYEKL. The CDR3 DNA follows: TGCGCCAGCAGCCACCGCCCTCCGGGACAGGACTACGAGCAGTACTTC. Residues: CASSHRPPGQDYEQYF.

This clone showed up just once. The genes are TRBV9 and TRBJ2-3, with no clear D. The length of the CDR3 is 14 residues. CDR1 SGDLS and CDR2 YYNGEE come from the germline V gene. CDR3 coding DNA: TGTGCGGCCCAGACCGCGGCTACGACAGATACGCAGTATTTT. This encodes CAAQTAATTDTQYF.

V usage is TRBV28 and J usage is TRBJ1-2; D unresolved. Germline V CDR1 and CDR2: MDHEN, SYDVKM. The V gene lost 6 bases and the J gene lost 8 bases, with 13 bases spanning the gap. The CDR3 length is 12 residues. DNA of the CDR3: TGTGCCAGCAGCCCGCCGGAGGTCGGCTACACCTTC. Protein sequence: CASSPPEVGYTF.

The rearrangement uses TRBV29-1 and TRBJ2-3, with unresolved D. From germline, CDR1 is SQVTM and CDR2 ANQGSEA. The CDR3 contains 14 residues. The ends were cut back, 1 base at V and 2 bases at J, with 10 bases in the middle. The CDR3 DNA reads TGCAGCGTTGAAGGTGTCCCAATCACAGATACGCAGTATTTT. It is translated as CSVEGVPITDTQYF.